The sequence of this T cell receptor (beta chain) was determined in a study of blood T cell repertoires in COVID-19. The wider study: The origin of the acute and convalescent COVID-19 samples was the United States, Italy and Spain. Sample material is recorded as cDNA or gDNA derived from T cells, B-cell-depleted T cells, or PBMCs.

The data were produced by immunoSEQ multiplex PCR, yet TCRdb's version contains in-frame clones alone and is incomplete. The table has 170,000 or so clones, roughly 90% seen once. CDR3 size: 15 residues. Germline assignment: CDR1 SGHRS and CDR2 YFSETQ. The J segment lost 3 bases and the V segment lost 3 bases, leaving 4 bases of the junction unmatched. Participant reports of clinical history set cohort assignment. The chain combines TRBV5-1 with TRBJ2-5, with 11 bases matching TRBD1. The specimen was PBMCs or T cells enriched from blood (not recorded which). The origin of this receptor is a woman aged 45-65 years who had recovered from COVID-19. The CDR3 loop is CASSSGTGGEETQYF. CDR3 nucleotides: TGCGCCAGCAGCTCCGGGACAGGGGGGGAAGAGACCCAGTACTTC.